What follows are 10 T cell receptor beta chains derived from one specimen sequenced in a study of T cells in Graves' hyperthyroidism and ophthalmopathy. TCR beta CDR3 region amplification was performed from RNA transcripts. During a first-round RT-PCR of the TCR CDR3, the HTBI primer set was used. Each CDR3 protein is one row after TCRdb ran MiXCR on the multiplex PCR reads. In the table there are approximately 690,000 distinct CDR3 sequences, roughly 14% of which are singletons. The specimen sequenced was blood. The receptors come from a woman between 50 and 59 years old with Graves' ophthalmopathy.

The chain links TRBV7-2 to TRBJ2-7, with D unclear. CDR1 SGHTA and CDR2 FQGNSA come from the germline V gene. The CDR3 totals 19 residues. V lost 5 bases and J lost 0, with 26 bases in between. DNA of the CDR3: TGTGCCAGCAGCCCAAAAACCCGGCTAGATTCGGGTGGCTCCTACGAGCAGTACTTC. Protein: CASSPKTRLDSGGSYEQYF. Using reference TRBV7-2 and TRBJ2-7 for the parts outside the CDR3, the full variable domain is GAGVSQSPSNKVTEKGKDVELRCDPISGHTALYWYRQSLGQGLEFLIYFQGNSAPDKSGLPSDRFSAERTGGSVSTLTIQRTQQEDSAVYLCASSPKTRLDSGGSYEQYFGPGTRLTVT.

This clonotype was seen ten or more times. The chain uses TRBV7-2 and TRBJ1-1; D not certain. The length of the CDR3 is 14 residues. CDR1 and CDR2 (germline): SGHTA, FQGNSA. The V end lost 1 base, the J end lost 5 bases, and 11 bases lay between the germline ends. In nucleotides, the CDR3 is TGTGCCAGCAGCTTAGGGAGGGTACGGACTGAAGCTTTCTTT. Protein product: CASSLGRVRTEAFF.

As to this clonotype: It may be a read error: a sequence one base away is much more abundant. The chain is built from TRBV18 and TRBJ2-2, with 7 bases matching TRBD2. There are 16 residues in the CDR3. Germline assignment: CDR1 KGHSH and CDR2 LQKENI. The DNA of the CDR3 is TGTGCCAGCCCATCTAGCGGAGAAACGAACACCAGGGAGCTGTTTTTT. It encodes CASPSSGETNTRELFF.

This clonotype showed up many times. The chain recombines TRBV30 with TRBJ2-7; a possible D gene is TRBD2 (6 bases). Germline CDR1 GTSNPN, CDR2 SVGIG (reference sequence). The germline V and J ends were trimmed by 5 bases and 2 bases, with 13 bases remaining between them. The CDR3 totals 13 residues. The DNA for the CDR3 is TGTGCCTGGTCCTCTAGCGCAACCTACGAGCAGTACTTC. This translates into CAWSSSATYEQYF.

This clonotype showed up many times. J is TRBJ1-4 and V is TRBV10-3; maybe TRBD1 (6 bases). The CDR3 is made up of 13 amino acids. The germline V gene encodes CDR1 ENHRY and CDR2 SYGVKD. Between the trimmed V and J ends, which lost 6 bases and 4 bases, there was a span of 9 bases. CDR3 nucleotides: TGTGCCATCAGGGGACATGATAATGAAAAACTGTTTTTT. Amino acids: CAIRGHDNEKLFF.

This clonotype occurred once. The genes are TRBV19 and TRBJ2-7; either TRBD1 or TRBD2 may fit D (5 bases each). This CDR3 contains 15 residues. V was clipped by 5 bases and J by 2 bases, with 16 bases between them. In germline, CDR1 is LNHDA, CDR2 SQIVND (reference sequence). The CDR3 region is CASSVTGPLPYEQYF. In nucleotides, the CDR3 is TGTGCCAGTAGTGTAACGGGACCACTCCCCTACGAGCAGTACTTC.

At least ten counts were recorded for this clonotype. The chain recombines TRBV6-5 with TRBJ1-3; 9 positions agree with TRBD1. The CDR3 totals 16 residues. Germline values: CDR1 MNHEY, CDR2 SVGAGI. The V segment lost 2 bases and the J segment 6 bases; nucleotides outside the gene matches: 8. CDR3 coding DNA: TGTGCCAGCAGTTACGGAAGGACAGGGGCCGCAAACACCATATATTTT. Translated, it gives CASSYGRTGAANTIYF.

The gene calls are TRBV9 and TRBJ2-1, with 11 bases lining up with TRBD2. CDR3 length equals 18 residues. J lost 4 bases, V lost 0 bases, and 9 bases had no gene match. Germline V gives CDR1 SGDLS, CDR2 YYNGEE. The CDR3 DNA follows: TGTGCCAGCAGCGTAGAAGTAGCGGGAGGGAAACAATACAATGAGCAGTTCTTC. It codes for CASSVEVAGGKQYNEQFF.

Only a few counts were recorded for this clonotype. The J gene is TRBJ1-5, the V gene TRBV27, with 7 bases fitting TRBD1. CDR3 length: 15 amino acids. Germline CDR1 is MNHEY and CDR2 is SMNVEV (reference sequence). With 5 bases clipped from V and 0 bases from J, the junction kept 4 bases outside the gene matches. The CDR3 reads CASSGDSYSNQPQHF. CDR3 sequence (DNA): TGTGCCAGCAGTGGGGACAGTTATAGCAATCAGCCCCAGCATTTT.

This clonotype was seen repeatedly, ten times or more. This chain links TRBV2 with TRBJ1-1; D call uncertain. The CDR3 totals 10 residues. The germline V gene encodes CDR1 SNHLY and CDR2 FYNNEI. V gave up 4 bases and J gave up 8 bases, with 5 bases separating them. The CDR3 sequence is CASSATEAFF. The CDR3 DNA is TGTGCCAGCAGTGCGACCGAAGCTTTCTTT.